This T cell receptor beta chain was captured by sequencing in a study of CD8 T cells in ankylosing spondylitis (dated 2017 in TCRdb). The study in broad terms: The study set out to find disease-linked TCR variants by profiling T cell receptor beta repertoires in ankylosing spondylitis patients and healthy donors. In total, the full study cohort was made up of nearly 110 healthy donors and 25 or so ankylosing spondylitis patients. Samples of peripheral blood were taken, and for ankylosing spondylitis patients, synovial fluid was collected as well. Overall study results and their limits: The disease-linked clones showed a CD8+ phenotype and occurred at relatively low frequencies in peripheral blood. The disease-linked clones were reported to be significantly enriched in matched synovial fluid samples from ankylosing spondylitis patients. Some TCR beta motif variants had previously been reported in synovial fluid and blood of reactive arthritis patients, which suggested common disease-initiation mechanisms. A TCR beta motif made up of eight or nine highly homologous amino acid variants appeared to be characteristic of blood from ankylosing spondylitis patients.

The sequencing machine was an Illumina HiSeq 2500. Quantitative 5'-RACE with molecular barcodes was the method used to prepare the TCR beta libraries. Processing in the source paper ran as follows. To identify disease-linked TCR variants, a new computational method was used, one built on a probabilistic model of VDJ rearrangement. Using fastp trimming at Q25 and MiXCR clonotype assembly, TCRdb reanalyzed the public sequencing data and kept in-frame beta chains. All rows with the same CDR3 protein become a single entry with the most common DNA and genes. The authors' filters were not applied to this entry. This sample comprises hundreds of thousands of distinct CDR3 sequences, 25% to 30% of them detected only once. Clones ranked in the top ten supply about 7% of the sample. V is trimmed back by 5 bases and J by 6 bases, and the junction contains 10 bases that no gene match accounts for. From the cysteine through the phenylalanine, the CDR3 covers 14 amino acids. The DNA shown is the 42-base CDR3, in frame from base 1.

This clonotype was recorded many times. No cognate antigen has been identified for it. No per-base quality is available; no much larger clone lies one base away. The TCR sequence derives from a male donor with ankylosing spondylitis or in good health (not recorded which). The sequence links TRBV12-3 or TRBV12-4 to TRBJ2-7, and TRBD2 aligns with 7 junction nucleotides. The material sequenced was blood, either unsorted or a sorted T cell fraction (not recorded which). The bases are TGTGCCAGCAGTGCTCGACAGCGGGACTCCGAGCAGTACTTC. Translated, it reads CASSARQRDSEQYF.